This T cell receptor beta chain was observed in a study of post-analysis software for immune sequencing data. About the study: The courses of disease that were included comprised relapsing-remitting, secondary progressive and progressive-relapsing multiple sclerosis. Broader study findings: Multiple sclerosis patients had significantly lower normalized Chao1 diversity than controls. With TRBV5-6, TRBV5-1 and TRBV20-1 included, about five TRBV segments were more frequent in patients than in controls.

Unique-molecular-identifier-tagged TCR beta cDNA libraries were used. With about 0.95 to 10 million T cells as the source, roughly 500,000 cDNA molecules resulted. From the PCR reads, TCRdb called clonotypes with MiXCR, one entry per CDR3 protein. The repertoire includes a few hundred thousand distinct CDR3 sequences, approximately 31% of them detected once, and about 6% sits in the top ten. This clonotype has just a few counts. As yet, its antigen is unknown. Germline assignment: CDR1 SGHDN and CDR2 FVKESK. V was shortened by 0 bases and J by 2 bases, with 7 bases between the two germline ends. There are 14 residues in the CDR3.

The rearrangement uses TRBV14 and TRBJ1-2; D not certain. Sequencing was done on a sample of blood. This receptor was taken from a girl aged 2 to 17 with multiple sclerosis. The CDR3 bases are TGTGCCAGCAGCCAAGAGCTAGGGAACTATGGCTACACCTTC. Translated: CASSQELGNYGYTF.